One and the same sample provided the 22 T cell receptor beta chains below, sequenced in a study of T cells after yellow fever vaccination. TCRdb reprocessed the 5' RACE reads via MiXCR and lists one record per CDR3 protein. The sample yields nearly 350,000 distinct CDR3 sequences, roughly 7.5% seen once. Sequenced here: PBMCs, sampled approximately 40 days after the first yellow fever vaccination. Every receptor here comes from a man aged 18 to 30 who received the YFV17D yellow fever vaccine.

This clonotype has a handful of counts. This rearrangement joins TRBV4-3 to TRBJ1-3, with D hard to call. The V gene lost 0 bases and the J gene lost 0 bases, with 9 bases spanning the gap. CDR3 length: 16 amino acids. The germline gives CDR1 LGHNA, CDR2 YSLEER. The CDR3 protein is CASSQDRVSSGNTIYF. CDR3 sequence (DNA): TGCGCCAGCAGCCAAGATAGGGTGAGCTCTGGAAACACCATATATTTT.

The CDR3 DNA is TGTGCCAGCACCCCACCGGGCGAGTGGACTGAAGCTTTCTTT. Amino acid sequence: CASTPPGEWTEAFF. The rearrangement uses TRBV3-1 and TRBJ1-1; D is unresolved. The germline V gene encodes CDR1 LGHDT and CDR2 YNNKEL (reference sequence). CDR3 length equals 14 residues. Trimming removed 7 bases at V and 5 bases at J, with 17 bases between.

This clonotype was detected a few times. The rearrangement links TRBV7-2 to TRBJ2-1; D remains ambiguous. V was clipped by 1 base and J by 0 bases, with 7 bases between them. The CDR3 is 15 residues long. CDR1 is SGHTA, CDR2 FQGNSA, per germline. CDR3 in amino acids: CASSLVHSSYNEQFF. Here the CDR3 DNA reads TGTGCCAGCAGCTTAGTCCATAGCTCCTACAATGAGCAGTTCTTC.

To note about this clonotype: One base away lies a much larger clone, so this may be a sequencing read error. This chain links TRBV7-9 with TRBJ2-3; a weak D match, TRBD2 (7 bases). Trimming removed 8 bases at V and 6 bases at J, with 27 bases between. The germline gives CDR1 SEHNR, CDR2 FQNEAQ (reference sequence). The CDR3 is 17 amino acids. CDR3 DNA: TGTGCCAGCGGCCTCTGGGACGCGGGGGCGATTGGGGATACGCAGTATTTT. Amino acid sequence: CASGLWDAGAIGDTQYF.

This clonotype was observed a few times. Written as DNA, the CDR3 is TGCGCCAGCAGCGAGGGACCGGGAGTGGCATACGAGCAGTACTTC. Translating it yields CASSEGPGVAYEQYF. J is TRBJ2-7 and V is TRBV5-1; TRBD2 might be the D (6 bases). V dropped 4 bases and J dropped 4 bases, with 18 bases sitting between them. CDR3 length: 15 amino acids. Per the germline V gene, CDR1 is SGHRS and CDR2 is YFSETQ.

This clonotype was picked up many times. The chain combines TRBV5-6 with TRBJ2-2; 7 nucleotides line up with TRBD1. V lost 1 base and J lost 7; bases outside the gene matches: 13. From germline, CDR1 is SGHDT and CDR2 YYEEEE. This CDR3 is built from 17 residues. The CDR3 DNA sequence: TGTGCCAGCAGCTTGTTCGGGCAGGGGGATTTGGTCGGGGAGCTGTTTTTT. Amino acids: CASSLFGQGDLVGELFF. The full variable domain, its missing parts supplied by reference TRBV5-6 and TRBJ2-2, is DAGVTQSPTHLIKTRGQQVTLRCSPKSGHDTVSWYQQALGQGPQFIFQYYEEEERQRGNFPDRFSGHQFPNYSSELNVNALLLGDSALYLCASSLFGQGDLVGELFFGEGSRLTVL.

This clonotype was found a few times. The gene calls are TRBV12-3 or TRBV12-4 and TRBJ1-4; 9 bases fit TRBD1. This CDR3 spans 18 amino acids. The trim removed 6 bases at V and 6 bases at J, leaving 17 bases unmatched. CDR3 region: CASSPDRGERLGDEKLFF. For the CDR3, the DNA is TGTGCCAGCAGCCCGGACAGGGGAGAACGGCTTGGCGATGAAAAACTGTTTTTT.

The J gene is TRBJ2-3, the V gene TRBV29-1; D not resolved. CDR1 SQVTM and CDR2 ANQGSEA come from the germline V gene. Trimming shortened V by 8 bases and J by 4 bases, and 13 bases separated the two germline ends. The CDR3 covers 12 residues. In DNA, the CDR3 is TGCAGCCTCCTTACAGAGTCAGATACGCAGTATTTT. This encodes CSLLTESDTQYF.

This clonotype was found many times. The V and J genes are TRBV6-4 and TRBJ2-1, with 8 bases matching TRBD2. CDR3 length: 13 amino acids. V lost 5 bases, J lost 7 bases, and 4 bases stayed unmatched. Germline assignment: CDR1 MRHNA and CDR2 SNTAGT. CDR3 protein: CASSIGLANEQFF. The CDR3 DNA sequence: TGTGCCAGCAGTATCGGACTAGCTAATGAGCAGTTCTTC.

This clonotype was seen ten or more times. The chain uses TRBV28 and TRBJ2-5, with D unclear. CDR1 and CDR2 (germline): MDHEN, SYDVKM. The CDR3 covers 11 residues. Trimming removed 6 bases from V and 4 bases from J, with 6 bases in between. The CDR3 reads CASSLRETQYF. CDR3 bases: TGTGCCAGCAGCTTAAGAGAGACCCAGTACTTC.

This clonotype was detected a few times. The chain carries TRBV7-9 and TRBJ1-4; D gene uncertain. V shed 4 bases and J shed 0 bases, with 15 bases lying between them. The CDR3 consists of 17 residues. Germline V gives CDR1 SEHNR, CDR2 FQNEAQ (reference sequence). CDR3 sequence reads: CASSSPTDTATNEKLFF. CDR3 bases: TGTGCCAGCAGCTCCCCGACGGATACTGCAACTAATGAAAAACTGTTTTTT.

The V gene is TRBV5-1, the J gene TRBJ1-2; D may be TRBD1 (5 bases). V was cut by 4 bases and J by 3 bases, with 28 bases left in between. Germline values: CDR1 SGHRS, CDR2 YFSETQ. The CDR3 is 19 amino acids. This CDR3 is CASSRNPDSTGWGDYGYTF. Written as DNA, the CDR3 is TGCGCCAGCAGCAGGAACCCTGACAGCACGGGCTGGGGAGACTATGGCTACACCTTC. Using reference TRBV5-1 and TRBJ1-2 for the parts outside the CDR3, the full variable domain is KAGVTQTPRYLIKTRGQQVTLSCSPISGHRSVSWYQQTPGQGLQFLFEYFSETQRNKGNFPGRFSGRQFSNSRSEMNVSTLELGDSALYLCASSRNPDSTGWGDYGYTFGSGTRLTVV.

The CDR3: CASSLNGGRGTEAFF. CDR3 DNA sequence: TGTGCCAGCAGCTTGAACGGGGGGCGCGGCACTGAAGCTTTCTTT. The chain combines TRBV7-6 with TRBJ1-1; the D gene is possibly TRBD1 (6 bases). Germline CDR1 reads SGHVS; CDR2 reads FNYEAQ. V lost 3 bases and J 4 bases, leaving 15 bases between the germline ends. The CDR3 has 15 amino acids. The whole variable domain, remainder taken from reference TRBV7-6 and TRBJ1-1, is GAGVSQSPRYKVTKRGQDVALRCDPISGHVSLYWYRQALGQGPEFLTYFNYEAQQDKSGLPNDRFSAERPEGSISTLTIQRTEQRDSAMYRCASSLNGGRGTEAFFGQGTRLTVV.

This clonotype was recorded a few times. The chain joins TRBV7-2 to TRBJ1-1; unclear D gene. There are 15 residues in the CDR3. V was cut by 2 bases and J by 4 bases, with 14 bases left in between. From germline, CDR1 is SGHTA and CDR2 FQGNSA. CDR3 coding DNA: TGTGCCAGCAGCTTATACCCGCCAGTCGGCACTGAAGCTTTCTTT. Translated, it gives CASSLYPPVGTEAFF.

The sample holds a few counts of this clonotype. The junction shows a germline mismatch at one end, possibly a read error. The chain has TRBV28 and TRBJ2-1; 7 bases line up with TRBD2. In germline, CDR1 is MDHEN, CDR2 SYDVKM. This CDR3 is built from 15 residues. The CDR3 DNA sequence: TGTGCCAGCAGTTTATGCACCCCAGGACTAGACTGCCTGGGATTC. Protein product: CASSLCTPGLDCLGF.

Only a few counts were recorded for this clonotype. The chain is built from TRBV6-5 and TRBJ2-4; 9 bases are a match to TRBD1. V shed 4 bases, J shed 6 bases, and the junction held 4 bases outside the gene matches. The germline gives CDR1 MNHEY, CDR2 SVGAGI. This CDR3 is built from 14 residues. The CDR3 bases are TGTGCCAGCAGTTCGGGGACAGGGCTAAACATTCAGTACTTC. Residues: CASSSGTGLNIQYF.

The chain is built from TRBV18 and TRBJ1-2; D not certain. The V end was cut by 4 bases, the J end by 4 bases, with 13 bases between. CDR3 length: 14 residues. From germline, CDR1 is KGHSH and CDR2 LQKENI. CDR3 amino acids: CASSLGGTAYGYTF. CDR3 DNA: TGTGCCAGCTCACTCGGTGGCACCGCCTATGGCTACACCTTC.

This sequence joins TRBV7-9 and TRBJ2-3; D not certain. The CDR3 is made up of 13 amino acids. Germline lookup yields CDR1 SEHNR and CDR2 FQNEAQ (reference sequence). V dropped 5 bases and J dropped 6 bases, with 12 bases sitting between them. CDR3 protein: CASSPPLLDTQYF. The CDR3 nucleotides read TGTGCCAGCAGCCCACCCCTTTTGGATACGCAGTATTTT.

This clonotype occurred a few times. The chain recombines TRBV7-9 with TRBJ2-2; D gene unclear. Per the germline V gene, CDR1 is SEHNR and CDR2 is FQNEAQ (reference sequence). V was trimmed by 11 bases and J by 11 bases, leaving 12 bases between them. The CDR3 loop spans 10 amino acids. The DNA of the CDR3 is TGTGCCTACATGCCCCACGAGCTGTTTTTT. Protein sequence: CAYMPHELFF.

This clonotype was picked up a small number of times. A read error may produce the germline difference seen at one junction end. The genes are TRBV18 and TRBJ2-1; the D is unclear. The CDR3 contains 12 residues. Per the germline V gene, CDR1 is KGHSH and CDR2 is LQKENI. The DNA for the CDR3 is TGTGCCAGCTCCCCACGGGTGGAGAAGCAGTTCTTC. It is translated as CASSPRVEKQFF.

The V call is TRBV12-5, the J call TRBJ2-7, with TRBD2 identical over 7 bases. After removal of 6 bases from V and 3 bases from J, the junction contained 11 bases not matched to a gene. CDR3 length: 15 amino acids. CDR1 and CDR2 from the germline V gene are LGHNT and FRNRAP. The CDR3 sequence is CASGSAGERNYEQYF. The CDR3 bases are TGTGCTAGTGGCTCTGCGGGGGAGAGAAACTACGAGCAGTACTTC.

The chain joins TRBV24-1 to TRBJ2-6; D not certain. Germline V lookup: CDR1 KGHDR, CDR2 SFDVKD. CDR3 length: 16 residues. V was cut by 3 bases and J by 0 bases, with 8 bases left in between. CDR3 nucleotide sequence: TGTGCCACCAGTGATAACTCCGGCTCTGGGGCCAACGTCCTGACTTTC. Its protein is CATSDNSGSGANVLTF.